This is a list of T cell receptor beta chains from one sample in a study of regulatory T cells in long-lasting Graves disease. TCRdb passed the multiplex PCR reads through MiXCR, listing each CDR3 protein once. The data show about 220,000 distinct CDR3 sequences, roughly a fifth seen once. In addition, the sample was reused for a study of T cells in Graves' hyperthyroidism and ophthalmopathy.

This specimen consisted of peripheral blood mononuclear cells (PBMCs), obtained at new diagnosis, from a patient treated with antithyroid drugs. The source is a woman younger than 45 with Graves disease. Each CDR3 is given with its conserved first and last residue. The D gene is left open where the match is weak. Size is stated for part of the rows, as once, few or many counts, or as a class when the clone is expanded.

v_call	j_call	clone_size	cdr3_length	d_call	cdr3_nt	cdr3_aa
TRBV28	TRBJ1-5	many	15	TRBD1	TGTGCCAGCAGTTTCTCGGGACAGGGGATGCAGCCCCAGCATTTT	CASSFSGQGMQPQHF
TRBV28	TRBJ1-5	many	15	TRBD1	TGTGCCAGCAGCCTGACAGGGGAGTACAATCAGCCCCAGCATTTT	CASSLTGEYNQPQHF
TRBV7-9	TRBJ1-4	many	16	.	TGTGCCAGCAGCTTAGGCTCAGGAGGAACTAATGAAAAACTGTTTTTT	CASSLGSGGTNEKLFF
TRBV15	TRBJ2-3	few	16	.	TGTGCCACCAGCAGTCTACTAGCAGACTTCACAGATACGCAGTATTTT	CATSSLLADFTDTQYF
TRBV7-2	TRBJ2-2	.	17	.	TGTGCCAGCACCACTGGGGGGAGCTCTTCGAACACCGGGGAGCTGTTTTTT	CASTTGGSSSNTGELFF
TRBV7-9	TRBJ2-5	.	16	.	TGTGCCAGCAGCTCCTTCGCGGGCGCGGCACAAGAGACCCAGTACTTC	CASSSFAGAAQETQYF
TRBV5-1	TRBJ1-1	many	15	.	TGCGCCAGCAGCTTGCCCGCCGCTTTGAACACTGAAGCTTTCTTT	CASSLPAALNTEAFF
TRBV2	TRBJ1-2	many	13	.	TGTGCCAGCGCTCGATGGGACTTCTATGGCTACACCTTC	CASARWDFYGYTF
TRBV7-2	TRBJ2-7	many	16	.	TGTGCCAGCAGCTCCGCTCTCTATGGGCGCTCCTACGAGCAGTACTTC	CASSSALYGRSYEQYF
TRBV6-2/TRBV6-3	TRBJ1-2	many	13	TRBD1	TGTGCCAGCAGTACACAGGGGAACTATGGCTACACCTTC	CASSTQGNYGYTF
TRBV11-2	TRBJ1-2	many	18	.	TGTGCCAGCAGCTTAGATCCTCGGGAAACAGCTTATAACTATGGCTACACCTTC	CASSLDPRETAYNYGYTF
TRBV9	TRBJ2-7	many	14	.	TGTGCCAGCAGCGCACTTGGACAGACTTACGAGCAGTACTTC	CASSALGQTYEQYF
TRBV4-1	TRBJ1-1	many	15	TRBD1	TGCGCCAGCAGCCAGCCGGGACAGGGGTACACTGAAGCTTTCTTT	CASSQPGQGYTEAFF
TRBV12-3/TRBV12-4	TRBJ1-2	many	16	TRBD1	TGTGCCAGCAGTCTTACACGGGACAGGGGTGTCTATGGCTACACCTTC	CASSLTRDRGVYGYTF
TRBV3-1	TRBJ1-1	many	14	TRBD1	TGTGCCAGCAGCCCCCGGGACAGGCGGTCCGAAGCTTTCTTT	CASSPRDRRSEAFF
TRBV2	TRBJ1-2	many	13	.	TGTGCCAGCAGTGACCCCGACAACTATGGCTACACCTTC	CASSDPDNYGYTF
TRBV15	TRBJ2-5	.	14	.	TGTGCCACCAGCAGAGATCGAGGGCAGGAGACCCAGTACTTC	CATSRDRGQETQYF
TRBV10-3	TRBJ1-4	many	13	.	TGTGCCATCAAGGATTCAACTAATGAAAAACTGTTTTTT	CAIKDSTNEKLFF
TRBV4-2	TRBJ1-1	few	15	.	TGTGCCAGCAGCCACACAGACAAGATGAACACTGAAGCTTTCTTT	CASSHTDKMNTEAFF
TRBV20-1	TRBJ2-3	.	14	.	TGCAGTGCTAGAGCGGCCACGGCAACAGATACGCAGTATTTT	CSARAATATDTQYF
TRBV4-2	TRBJ2-7	.	16	.	TGTGCCAGCAGCCAAGAATTGGCAGGGACTCTTTACGAGCAGTACTTC	CASSQELAGTLYEQYF
TRBV7-9	TRBJ2-1	many	12	.	TGTGCCAGCAGCTTTACCCGCAATGAGCAGTTCTTC	CASSFTRNEQFF
TRBV5-1	TRBJ2-7	many	15	TRBD1	TGCGCCAGCAGCCCGGAATCGACAGGGGGCTACGAGCAGTACTTC	CASSPESTGGYEQYF
TRBV6-1	TRBJ1-3	many	17	TRBD1	TGTGCCAGCACCCCTTGGGCAGGGGGAAGCTCTGGAAACACCATATATTTT	CASTPWAGGSSGNTIYF
TRBV5-4	TRBJ1-1	.	12	.	TGTGCCAGCAGCCCTTTGGGCACTGAAGCTTTCTTT	CASSPLGTEAFF
TRBV11-1	TRBJ2-3	many	13	.	TGTGCCAGCAGCTTAGTAGGGGCAGATACGCAGTATTTT	CASSLVGADTQYF
TRBV2	TRBJ2-5	.	16	TRBD1	TGTGCCAGCAGCACAATCTACAGGGGGCGCGGGGAGACCCAGTACTTC	CASSTIYRGRGETQYF
TRBV20-1	TRBJ2-7	many	12	.	TGCAGTGCTAGAGATCAGGGAAACGAGCAGTACTTC	CSARDQGNEQYF
TRBV6-1	TRBJ1-1	many	13	TRBD1	TGTGCCAGCATCTCGACAGGGTTGACTGAAGCTTTCTTT	CASISTGLTEAFF
TRBV11-3	TRBJ2-3	.	15	TRBD2	TGTGCCAGCAGCTCACTAGCGGGAGTCACAGATACGCAGTATTTT	CASSSLAGVTDTQYF
TRBV2	TRBJ2-1	many	14	.	TGTGCCAGCATCCAGGGTAGGTCCTACAATGAGCAGTTCTTC	CASIQGRSYNEQFF
TRBV29-1	TRBJ2-2	many	12	.	TGCAGCGTTGGGCACACCACCGGGGAGCTGTTTTTT	CSVGHTTGELFF
TRBV6-2/TRBV6-3	TRBJ1-1	many	13	TRBD1	TGTGCCAGCATTCCAGGGGGGGGCACTGAAGCTTTCTTT	CASIPGGGTEAFF
TRBV19	TRBJ1-4	many	15	.	TGTGCCACCTCCCCGGGGGCGCAGGTTCATGAAAAACTGTTTTTT	CATSPGAQVHEKLFF
TRBV12-3/TRBV12-4	TRBJ2-5	many	13	.	TGTGCCAGCAGAAAGACAGTTGGAGAGACCCAGTACTTC	CASRKTVGETQYF
TRBV30	TRBJ2-1	.	15	.	TGTGCCTGGAGTGGGCCGGTCGGGAGAAGGAGTGAGCAGTTCTTC	CAWSGPVGRRSEQFF
TRBV5-4	TRBJ2-2	few	15	.	TGTGCCAGCAGCTTGGCCGGGACTCGGACCGGGGAGCTGTTTTTT	CASSLAGTRTGELFF
TRBV10-3	TRBJ1-5	few	12	.	TGTGCCAGCGACGCAGGGAGGGGGCCCCAGCATTTT	CASDAGRGPQHF
TRBV19	TRBJ2-7	.	14	TRBD2	TGTGCCAGAGCGAGCGGGAGGGTTTCCTACGAGCAGTACTTC	CARASGRVSYEQYF
TRBV4-1	TRBJ2-3	few	15	TRBD2	TGCGCCAGCAGCCACATAGCGGGGGTGACAGATACGCAGTATTTT	CASSHIAGVTDTQYF
TRBV7-3	TRBJ2-2	many	16	.	TGTGCCAGCAGCTTAATGGGGGGGCCGGGCACCGGGGAGCTGTTTTTT	CASSLMGGPGTGELFF
TRBV2	TRBJ1-2	many	13	.	TGTGCCAGCAGTGAAGTTGTGGGCTATGGCTACACCTTC	CASSEVVGYGYTF
TRBV11-3	TRBJ2-1	many	13	.	TGTGCCAGCAGCTTAGGGGGGGCCAATGAGCAGTTCTTC	CASSLGGANEQFF
TRBV13	TRBJ1-1	many	13	.	TGTGCCAGCAGCTTAGCAGGGATCCCAGGAGCTTTCTTT	CASSLAGIPGAFF
TRBV11-2	TRBJ2-1	.	20	TRBD2	TGTGCCAGCAGCCATCACACCCAACCAACCGAGCGGGAGAACTGGAATGAGCAGTTCTTC	CASSHHTQPTERENWNEQFF
TRBV4-1	TRBJ2-7	.	15	TRBD2	TGCGCCAGCAGCCAACCTGCGGGAGGACCGTACGAGCAGTACTTC	CASSQPAGGPYEQYF
TRBV7-6	TRBJ1-6	many	15	.	TGTGCCAGCAGCTTAGATGAGGGAGAGAATTCACCCCTCCACTTT	CASSLDEGENSPLHF
TRBV28	TRBJ2-7	.	11	.	TGTGCCAGCAGACCCCGGGGCGAGCAGTACTTC	CASRPRGEQYF
TRBV20-1	TRBJ2-7	many	10	.	TGCAGTGCTCAGTCCTACGAGCAGTACTTC	CSAQSYEQYF
TRBV18	TRBJ1-4	many	15	TRBD1	TGTGCCAGCTCACCCGGGACAGGGGGTAATGAAAAACTGTTTTTT	CASSPGTGGNEKLFF
TRBV2	TRBJ1-6	many	16	TRBD1	TGTGCCAGCAGTGAAAATGGAGGGGGCGCGCGACGACCCCTCCACTTT	CASSENGGGARRPLHF
TRBV7-8	TRBJ1-3	.	17	TRBD1	TGTGCCAGCAGCCCGCCCGGGACAGGTTACTCTGGAAACACCATATATTTT	CASSPPGTGYSGNTIYF
TRBV7-9	TRBJ1-6	.	13	.	TGTGCCAGCAGCAATAGAGGGAATTCACCCCTCCACTTT	CASSNRGNSPLHF